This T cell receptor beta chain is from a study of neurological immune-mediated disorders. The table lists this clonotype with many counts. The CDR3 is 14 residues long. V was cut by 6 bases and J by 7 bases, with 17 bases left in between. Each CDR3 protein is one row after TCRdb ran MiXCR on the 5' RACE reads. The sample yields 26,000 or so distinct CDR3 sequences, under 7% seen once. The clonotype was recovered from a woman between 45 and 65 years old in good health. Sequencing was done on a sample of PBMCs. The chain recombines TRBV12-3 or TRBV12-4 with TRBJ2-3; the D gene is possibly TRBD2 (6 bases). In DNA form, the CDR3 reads TGTGCCAGCAGCAAGTCGGAGGGACGAAATACGCAGTATTTT. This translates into CASSKSEGRNTQYF.